Each of the 32 T cell receptor beta chains below was sequenced from the same sample in a study of early T cells in non-severe SARS-CoV-2 infection. A single record per CDR3 protein comes from TCRdb applying MiXCR to the 5' RACE reads. Among around 67,000 distinct CDR3 sequences listed, roughly 12% were seen once. Sequencing used whole blood. Source of these receptors: an adult who was a healthcare worker with PCR-confirmed SARS-CoV-2 infection or an uninfected control (not recorded which).

The gene calls are TRBV3-1 and TRBJ1-6; a weak D match, TRBD1 (5 bases). CDR1 and CDR2 from the germline V gene are LGHDT and YNNKEL (reference sequence). The CDR3 contains 17 residues. The V gene lost 5 bases and the J gene lost 3 bases, with 17 bases spanning the gap. CDR3 residues: CASSLKFDRNYNSPLHF. The DNA of the CDR3 is TGTGCCAGCAGCTTAAAATTCGACAGAAACTATAATTCACCCCTCCACTTT.

This clonotype has just a few counts. The rearrangement uses TRBV3-1 and TRBJ2-1, with 8 positions matching TRBD2. Germline CDR1 is LGHDT and CDR2 is YNNKEL (reference sequence). V shed 4 bases and J 7 bases; nucleotides not matched to a gene: 6. The CDR3 consists of 14 residues. The CDR3 spells CASSRLLADNEQFF. CDR3 nucleotide sequence: TGTGCCAGCAGCCGCCTACTAGCGGATAATGAGCAGTTCTTC.

This clonotype was counted a few times. In DNA, the CDR3 is TGTGCCAGCAGCTCAGCCAACTTTATTAATTCACCCCTCCACTTT. Its protein product is CASSSANFINSPLHF. The chain employs TRBV7-9 and TRBJ1-6; no definite D call. Germline CDR1 is SEHNR and CDR2 is FQNEAQ (reference sequence). This CDR3 region has 15 residues. Trimming stripped 4 bases from V and 6 bases from J, with 13 bases between.

The table lists this clonotype with many counts. The chain is built from TRBV29-1 and TRBJ2-5; no firm D call. This CDR3 has 10 residues. The V gene's germline CDR1 is SQVTM and CDR2 ANQGSEA. Trimming pared 5 bases from V and 5 bases from J, leaving 6 bases between. The CDR3 loop reads CSVIWETQYF. The CDR3 nucleotides are TGCAGCGTTATCTGGGAGACCCAGTACTTC. The full variable domain, completed using reference TRBV29-1 and TRBJ2-5, is SAVISQKPSRDICQRGTSLTIQCQVDSQVTMMFWYRQQPGQSLTLIATANQGSEATYESGFVIDKFPISRPNLTFSTLTVSNMSPEDSSIYLCSVIWETQYFGPGTRLLVL.

This clonotype was seen repeatedly, ten times or more. The chain has TRBV5-1 and TRBJ2-3; D remains ambiguous. With 3 bases removed from V and 2 bases from J, the gap between germline ends came to 10 bases. The CDR3 length is 14 residues. Germline CDR1 and CDR2: SGHRS and YFSETQ. Written as DNA, the CDR3 is TGCGCCAGCAGCTCCCCTCCGTTCACAGATACGCAGTATTTT. Translation gives CASSSPPFTDTQYF.

Only a few counts were recorded for this clonotype. The chain couples TRBV19 to TRBJ2-3; TRBD2 is a possible D gene (6 bases). Germline loops: CDR1 LNHDA, CDR2 SQIVND (reference sequence). The V end lost 10 bases, the J end lost 4 bases, and 18 bases lay between the germline ends. CDR3 length: 14 residues. The CDR3 coding sequence is TGTGCCACACGGGACTTCCAGAGACCAGATACGCAGTATTTT. Its translation is CATRDFQRPDTQYF.

The genes are TRBV5-4 and TRBJ1-1; 9 positions agree with TRBD1. The ends lost 5 bases at V and 1 base at J; junction bases unmatched: 9. The CDR3 covers 16 residues. Germline-derived CDR1 and CDR2 are SGHNT and YYREEE (reference sequence). The CDR3 loop is CASSYPGQGPNTEAFF. The CDR3 DNA follows: TGTGCCAGCAGTTACCCGGGACAGGGACCGAACACTGAAGCTTTCTTT.

This sequence joins TRBV30 and TRBJ1-2; 9 nucleotides align to TRBD1. Germline V lookup: CDR1 GTSNPN, CDR2 SVGIG (reference sequence). The CDR3 has 13 amino acids. The V and J ends lost 3 bases and 6 bases, in that order; junction bases with no gene match: 5. The CDR3 region is CAWSRRTGDGYTF. CDR3 DNA sequence: TGTGCCTGGAGCCGCCGGACAGGGGATGGCTACACCTTC.

This clonotype was counted at least ten times. The rearrangement uses TRBV24-1 and TRBJ2-1; maybe TRBD2 (5 bases). From germline, CDR1 is KGHDR and CDR2 SFDVKD. V lost 6 bases and J 9 bases, leaving 11 bases between the germline ends. The CDR3 covers 12 residues. CDR3 protein: CATSPGNREQFF. The CDR3 DNA is TGTGCCACCAGTCCGGGGAATCGTGAGCAGTTCTTC.

This clonotype has ten or more counts. J is TRBJ2-1 and V is TRBV2, with a possible D match to TRBD2 (6 bases). The length of the CDR3 is 14 residues. Germline V gene data show CDR1 as SNHLY and CDR2 as FYNNEI. Trimming took 6 bases from V and 3 from J, leaving 12 bases between them. The CDR3 reads CASRDSGSYNEQFF. The CDR3 region has the DNA TGTGCCAGCAGAGATAGCGGCAGCTACAATGAGCAGTTCTTC.

The rearrangement joins TRBV29-1 to TRBJ2-1; 8 nucleotides match TRBD2. Looked up from germline, CDR1 is SQVTM and CDR2 is ANQGSEA. Trimming took 2 bases from V and 4 from J; bases not matched to a gene: 7. This CDR3 contains 15 residues. CDR3 residues: CSVELSGGPYNEQFF. CDR3 DNA sequence: TGCAGCGTTGAATTGTCGGGAGGGCCTTACAATGAGCAGTTCTTC.

The V and J genes are TRBV10-3 and TRBJ1-5, with D unclear. Germline V gene data show CDR1 as ENHRY and CDR2 as SYGVKD. This CDR3 is 13 amino acids long. CDR3 nucleotides: TGTGCTACTCGCGGTGACGGCAATCAGCCCCAGCATTTT. This codes for CATRGDGNQPQHF.

The gene calls are TRBV12-3 or TRBV12-4 and TRBJ2-1; D possibly uses TRBD1 or TRBD2 (5 bases each). The V end lost 5 bases, the J end lost 0 bases, and 14 bases lay between the germline ends. This CDR3 contains 16 residues. CDR3 nucleotides: TGTGCCAGCAGTCCTACTAGACAGAACTCCTACAATGAGCAGTTCTTC. As protein: CASSPTRQNSYNEQFF.

This clonotype was detected ten times or more. The rearrangement links TRBV20-1 to TRBJ1-5; D is possibly TRBD1 (6 bases). Trimming removed 6 bases from V and 2 bases from J, with 11 bases in between. The CDR3 consists of 13 residues. Germline CDR1 reads DFQATT; CDR2 reads SNEGSKA (reference sequence). CDR3: CSARQDGNQPQHF. CDR3 DNA: TGCAGTGCCAGACAGGATGGCAATCAGCCCCAGCATTTT.

The rearrangement joins TRBV2 to TRBJ1-1; tentative D call: TRBD1 (5 bases). Germline V lookup: CDR1 SNHLY, CDR2 FYNNEI. The CDR3 consists of 15 residues. Trimming removed 5 bases from V and 2 bases from J, with 15 bases in between. CDR3 sequence: CASSISQGANTEAFF. The DNA of the CDR3 is TGTGCCAGCAGTATTTCTCAGGGCGCTAACACTGAAGCTTTCTTT.

For the CDR3, the DNA is TGTGCCAGCAGTTTAGCGGGATTATGGGAGCTGTTTTTT. Amino acid sequence: CASSLAGLWELFF. The chain has TRBV6-2 or TRBV6-3 and TRBJ2-2; TRBD2 aligns across 8 bases. Germline V lookup: CDR1 MNHEY, CDR2 SVGEGT. The V gene end was trimmed by 4 bases and the J gene end by 9 bases; junction bases not matched to a gene: 4. This CDR3 region has 13 residues.

The sample holds many counts of this clonotype. The chain has TRBV12-3 or TRBV12-4 and TRBJ1-6; no firm D call. Trimming took off 5 bases at V and 7 bases at J, with 6 bases between the two ends. The length of the CDR3 is 12 residues. As DNA, the CDR3 is TGTGCCAGCAGTCCGACCAATTCACCCCTCCACTTT. This translates into CASSPTNSPLHF.

This clonotype came up many times. The chain links TRBV2 to TRBJ2-7, with D perhaps matching TRBD1 or TRBD2 (5 bases each). Between the trimmed V and J ends, which lost 7 bases and 6 bases, there was a span of 13 bases. The CDR3 loop spans 12 amino acids. Germline lookup yields CDR1 SNHLY and CDR2 FYNNEI. In DNA form, the CDR3 reads TGTGCCAGCACCAGGGACGGTCGCGAGCAGTACTTC. Translating it yields CASTRDGREQYF. Full variable domain (remainder filled in from reference TRBV2 and TRBJ2-7): EPEVTQTPSHQVTQMGQEVILRCVPISNHLYFYWYRQILGQKVEFLVSFYNNEISEKSEIFDDQFSVERPDGSNFTLKIRSTKLEDSAMYFCASTRDGREQYFGPGTRLTVT.

The chain uses TRBV6-5 and TRBJ2-5; D may be TRBD1 (5 bases). This CDR3 is built from 14 residues. Germline V gene data show CDR1 as MNHEY and CDR2 as SVGAGI. The V end was cut by 0 bases, the J end by 0 bases, with 5 bases between. CDR3 loop: CASSYSGDQETQYF. CDR3 DNA: TGTGCCAGCAGTTACTCAGGGGACCAAGAGACCCAGTACTTC.

This clonotype was observed at least ten times. V and J are TRBV9 and TRBJ2-3; no definite D call. CDR3 size: 15 residues. Germline CDR1 is SGDLS and CDR2 is YYNGEE. Trimming removed 0 bases from V and 0 bases from J, with 8 bases in between. The CDR3 protein is CASSVGHISTDTQYF. CDR3 coding DNA: TGTGCCAGCAGCGTAGGACATATTAGCACAGATACGCAGTATTTT.

This clonotype has a count of ten or more. The chain couples TRBV24-1 to TRBJ2-1; tentative D call: TRBD1 (6 bases). The germline gives CDR1 KGHDR, CDR2 SFDVKD. The CDR3 is 14 residues long. Trimming removed 4 bases at V and 4 bases at J, with 10 bases between. DNA of the CDR3: TGTGCCACCAGTGACCAGGGGCGATACAATGAGCAGTTCTTC. Translating it yields CATSDQGRYNEQFF.

This clonotype was seen a few times. The genes are TRBV10-3 and TRBJ2-1, with 7 nucleotides matching TRBD1. V lost 2 bases and J lost 1; bases outside the gene matches: 8. The CDR3 is 17 amino acids. Germline V CDR1 and CDR2: ENHRY, SYGVKD. The DNA of the CDR3 is TGTGCCATCAGTGAGGAAGTCAGGGGGATGTCCTACAATGAGCAGTTCTTC. Its translation: CAISEEVRGMSYNEQFF.

At least ten counts were recorded for this clonotype. The CDR3 loop is CASSLGVGYGYTF. CDR3 DNA: TGTGCCAGCAGTTTGGGGGTTGGCTATGGCTACACCTTC. This rearrangement joins TRBV27 to TRBJ1-2, with a possible D match to TRBD1 (5 bases). The CDR3 extends over 13 amino acids. Trimming cost V 3 bases and J 4 bases, with 9 bases left between them. Germline V CDR1 and CDR2: MNHEY, SMNVEV (reference sequence).

This clonotype was detected many times. The chain uses TRBV10-1 and TRBJ2-1; 10 nucleotides agree with TRBD1. The CDR3 extends over 14 amino acids. CDR1 is WNHNN, CDR2 SYGVQD, per germline (reference sequence). Trimming took 7 bases from V and 7 from J; bases not matched to a gene: 7. The CDR3 loop is CASTMDRGSNEQFF. The CDR3 nucleotides are TGCGCCAGCACCATGGACAGGGGGTCGAATGAGCAGTTCTTC.

This clonotype showed up many times. Written as DNA, the CDR3 is TGTGCCAGCAGTCAAAGACAGGGGACCTACGAGCAGTACTTC. Its protein is CASSQRQGTYEQYF. This chain uses TRBV6-5 with TRBJ2-7; TRBD1 aligns across 8 bases. CDR3 length equals 14 residues. V trimming: 5 bases; J trimming: 2 bases; junction bases outside the gene matches: 5. Germline V gives CDR1 MNHEY, CDR2 SVGAGI.

This clonotype was counted only a few times. The chain recombines TRBV11-1 with TRBJ2-1; D possibly corresponds to TRBD2 (6 bases). Trimming took off 1 base at V and 5 bases at J, with 12 bases between the two ends. This CDR3 spans 15 amino acids. Germline lookup yields CDR1 SGHAT and CDR2 FQDESV (reference sequence). The chain's CDR3 is CASSLGLAYDNEQFF. CDR3 DNA: TGTGCCAGCAGCTTAGGCCTAGCGTACGACAATGAGCAGTTCTTC.

This clonotype was counted between two and nine times. The chain couples TRBV20-1 to TRBJ1-2, with TRBD1 matching 7 bases. Germline V lookup: CDR1 DFQATT, CDR2 SNEGSKA (reference sequence). The J segment lost 6 bases and the V segment lost 4 bases, leaving 11 bases of the junction unmatched. The CDR3 runs to 14 residues. The CDR3 is CSATPPDRIDGYTF. DNA of the CDR3: TGCAGTGCTACCCCCCCGGACAGGATCGATGGCTACACCTTC.

The chain recombines TRBV5-1 with TRBJ2-3; unclear D gene. The length of the CDR3 is 14 residues. Germline V CDR1 and CDR2: SGHRS, YFSETQ. V lost 0 bases, J lost 2 bases, and 7 bases lay in between. The CDR3 sequence is CASSLDSPTDTQYF. CDR3 DNA: TGCGCCAGCAGCTTGGATAGCCCCACAGATACGCAGTATTTT.

This clonotype was seen only a few times. J is TRBJ2-3 and V is TRBV30, with 11 bases matching TRBD2. J lost 3 bases, V lost 2 bases, and 10 bases had no gene match. The CDR3 loop spans 17 amino acids. CDR1 and CDR2 from the germline V gene are GTSNPN and SVGIG (reference sequence). The CDR3 nucleotides read TGTGCCTGGAGTTCCGTCCCTACTAGCGGGGGAACAGATACGCAGTATTTT. It specifies CAWSSVPTSGGTDTQYF.

This clonotype appeared a few times. Here the CDR3 reads CASSQETGQGPDTEAFF. The DNA of the CDR3 is TGTGCCAGCAGCCAAGAAACGGGACAGGGGCCGGACACTGAAGCTTTCTTT. The chain carries TRBV14 and TRBJ1-1, with TRBD1 identical over 10 bases. This CDR3 contains 17 residues. J was trimmed by 3 bases and V by 0 bases; bases with no gene match: 7. Germline CDR1 is SGHDN and CDR2 is FVKESK.

This clonotype was observed at least ten times. This rearrangement joins TRBV11-2 to TRBJ2-7; a weak D match, TRBD1 (6 bases). Per the germline V gene, CDR1 is SGHAT and CDR2 is FQNNGV. Trimming removed 4 bases at V and 3 bases at J, with 19 bases between. The CDR3 is 16 amino acids. CDR3 DNA sequence: TGTGCCAGCAGCTCCGTCGGGGAAACAGGGAACTACGAGCAGTACTTC. Translation: CASSSVGETGNYEQYF.

This clonotype has only a few counts. The J gene is TRBJ2-7, the V gene TRBV5-8, with TRBD2 as a possible D gene (7 bases). The germline V gene encodes CDR1 SGHTS and CDR2 YDEGEE. V gave up 0 bases and J gave up 7 bases, with 14 bases separating them. This CDR3 contains 14 residues. The CDR3 here is CASSLVAGEGEQYF. The CDR3 DNA is TGTGCCAGCAGCTTGGTGGCAGGGGAGGGGGAGCAGTACTTC.